Given below is one T cell receptor (beta chain) in context. The data were taken from a study of blood T cell repertoires in COVID-19. Under the authors' procedure: Using reference gene primer amplification, nucleated cell counts were estimated. Generated by immunoSEQ multiplex PCR, the TCRdb table keeps only in-frame clones and is missing some. V, J and clone size are taken as reported in that table, and D and trimming were inferred from the DNA itself. This table holds roughly 14,000 clones, approximately 73% found once. The germline V gene has CDR1 LNHDA and CDR2 SQIVND (reference sequence). J lost 7 bases, V lost 9 bases, and 16 bases had no gene match. The CDR3 runs to 17 residues.

This chain connects TRBV19 to TRBJ2-1, with 12 bases lining up with TRBD2. The material sequenced was peripheral blood. The receptor's source is a man between 65 and 85 years old with acute or convalescent COVID-19. The CDR3: CASARGDKGTSGNEQFF. In DNA form, the CDR3 reads TGTGCCAGCGCCAGGGGGGATAAGGGGACTAGCGGGAATGAGCAGTTCTTC.